Listed here are 5 T cell receptor beta chains from one sample, sequenced in a study of cytomegalovirus exposure and HLA in healthy donors. The PCR made use of 60 Vbeta and 13 Jbeta primers. Sequencing used immunoSEQ multiplex PCR; TCRdb keeps in-frame clones, though not all of them. The sample holds about 120,000 clones, about 80% seen once. Material for sequencing was PBMCs. The source of these receptors is a woman in her thirties or forties in good health and CMV-seropositive.

The chain has TRBV6-1 and TRBJ1-1; D not certain. V was shortened by 7 bases and J by 0 bases, with 9 bases between the two germline ends. Germline V lookup: CDR1 MNHNS, CDR2 SASEGT. The CDR3 contains 13 residues. Here the CDR3 reads CASINTVNTEAFF. The CDR3 DNA reads as TGTGCCAGCATTAATACAGTGAACACTGAAGCTTTCTTT.

The chain recombines TRBV25-1 with TRBJ1-2, with TRBD1 matching over 7 bases. Germline CDR1 MGHDK, CDR2 SYGVNS. V shed 4 bases and J 4 bases; nucleotides not matched to a gene: 12. The CDR3 contains 16 residues. The CDR3 is CASSVAGDSTLYGYTF. CDR3 DNA sequence: TGTGCCAGCAGTGTGGCCGGGGACAGTACACTCTATGGCTACACCTTC.

This clone was detected once. The V call is TRBV5-4, the J call TRBJ1-2, with TRBD1 matching over 7 bases. CDR1 is SGHNT, CDR2 YYREEE, per germline (reference sequence). The trim removed 0 bases at V and 4 bases at J, leaving 3 bases unmatched. The CDR3 runs to 14 residues. The chain's CDR3 is CASSLAGGPYGYTF. CDR3 DNA: TGTGCCAGCAGCTTGGCAGGGGGTCCCTATGGCTACACCTTC. The variable domain in full, completed from reference TRBV5-4 and TRBJ1-2, reads ETGVTQSPTHLIKTRGQQVTLRCSSQSGHNTVSWYQQALGQGPQFIFQYYREEENGRGNFPPRFSGLQFPNYSSELNVNALELDDSALYLCASSLAGGPYGYTFGSGTRLTVV.

This chain uses TRBV5-1 with TRBJ1-1, with D possibly matching TRBD1 (5 bases). The V end was cut by 1 base, the J end by 0 bases, with 10 bases between. Germline V gives CDR1 SGHRS, CDR2 YFSETQ. The CDR3 spans 15 residues. CDR3 nucleotide sequence: TGCGCCAGCAGCTTGTATCGGGACTTGAACACTGAAGCTTTCTTT. Translation gives CASSLYRDLNTEAFF.

The CDR3 here is CASSLSSERQGAYGYTF. The CDR3 DNA follows: TGTGCCAGCAGCCTTTCCTCAGAACGACAGGGAGCGTATGGCTACACCTTC. J is TRBJ1-2 and V is TRBV11-2; 7 bases agree with TRBD1. With V trimmed by 5 bases and J by 5 bases, 17 bases remained unmatched. Germline CDR1 and CDR2: SGHAT and FQNNGV. The CDR3 totals 17 residues.